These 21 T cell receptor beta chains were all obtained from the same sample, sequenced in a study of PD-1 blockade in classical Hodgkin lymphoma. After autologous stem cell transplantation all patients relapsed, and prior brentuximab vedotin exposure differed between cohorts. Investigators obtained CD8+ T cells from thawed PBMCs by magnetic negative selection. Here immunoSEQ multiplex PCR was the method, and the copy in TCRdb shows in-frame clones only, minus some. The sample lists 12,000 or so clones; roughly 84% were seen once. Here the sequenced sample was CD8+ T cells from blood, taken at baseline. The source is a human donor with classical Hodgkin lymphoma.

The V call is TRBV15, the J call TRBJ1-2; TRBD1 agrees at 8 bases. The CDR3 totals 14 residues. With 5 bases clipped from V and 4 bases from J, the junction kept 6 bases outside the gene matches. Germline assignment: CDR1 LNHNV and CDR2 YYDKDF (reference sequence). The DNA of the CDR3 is TGTGCCACCAGCCCCCGGACAGGGCTCTATGGCTACACCTTC. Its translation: CATSPRTGLYGYTF.

The CDR3 spells CASSENMGATEAFF. CDR3 DNA sequence: TGTGCCAGCAGTGAAAACATGGGGGCCACTGAAGCTTTCTTT. The rearrangement joins TRBV2 to TRBJ1-1, with D perhaps matching TRBD1 (6 bases). The germline V and J ends were trimmed by 2 bases and 4 bases, with 11 bases remaining between them. CDR3 length: 14 amino acids. Germline CDR1 and CDR2: SNHLY and FYNNEI.

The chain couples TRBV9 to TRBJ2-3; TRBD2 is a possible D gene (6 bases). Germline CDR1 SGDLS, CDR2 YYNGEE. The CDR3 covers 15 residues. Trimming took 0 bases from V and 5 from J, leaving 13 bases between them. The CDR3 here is CASSVGAGSIDTQYF. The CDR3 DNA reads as TGTGCCAGCAGCGTAGGGGCGGGATCGATAGATACGCAGTATTTT.

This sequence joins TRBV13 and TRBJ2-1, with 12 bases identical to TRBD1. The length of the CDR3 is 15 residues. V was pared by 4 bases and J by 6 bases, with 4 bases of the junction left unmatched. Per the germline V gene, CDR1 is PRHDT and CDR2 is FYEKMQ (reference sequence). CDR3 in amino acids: CASSWGQGAGNEQFF. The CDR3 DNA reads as TGTGCCAGCAGCTGGGGACAGGGGGCCGGCAATGAGCAGTTCTTC.

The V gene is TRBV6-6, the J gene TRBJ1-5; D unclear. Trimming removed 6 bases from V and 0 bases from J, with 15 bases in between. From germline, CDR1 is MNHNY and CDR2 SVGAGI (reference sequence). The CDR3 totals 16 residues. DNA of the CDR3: TGTGCCAGCAGCCCCTTCTGGGCGGATAGCAATCAGCCCCAGCATTTT. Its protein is CASSPFWADSNQPQHF.

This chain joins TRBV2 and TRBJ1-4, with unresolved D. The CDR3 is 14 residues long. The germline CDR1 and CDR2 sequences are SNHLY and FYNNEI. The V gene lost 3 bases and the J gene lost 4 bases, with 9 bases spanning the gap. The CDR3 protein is CASSDPRFNEKLFF. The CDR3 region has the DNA TGTGCCAGCAGTGATCCTCGGTTTAATGAAAAACTGTTTTTT.

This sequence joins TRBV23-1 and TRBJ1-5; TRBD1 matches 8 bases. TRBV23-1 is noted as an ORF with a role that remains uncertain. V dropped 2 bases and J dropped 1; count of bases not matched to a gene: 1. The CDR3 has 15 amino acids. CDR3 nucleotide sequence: TGCGCCAGCAGTCAAAGACAGGGGAGCAATCAGCCCCAGCATTTT. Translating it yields CASSQRQGSNQPQHF.

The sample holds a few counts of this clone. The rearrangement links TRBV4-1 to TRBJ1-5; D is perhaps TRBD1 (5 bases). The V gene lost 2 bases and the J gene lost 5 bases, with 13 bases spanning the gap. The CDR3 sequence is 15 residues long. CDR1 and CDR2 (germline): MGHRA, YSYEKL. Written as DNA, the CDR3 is TGCGCCAGCAGCCAACAGGAGGTACAGGATCAGCCCCAGCATTTT. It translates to CASSQQEVQDQPQHF.

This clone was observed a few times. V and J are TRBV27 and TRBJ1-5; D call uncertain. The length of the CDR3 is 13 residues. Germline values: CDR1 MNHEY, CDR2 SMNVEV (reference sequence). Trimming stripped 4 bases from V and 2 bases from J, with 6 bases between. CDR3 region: CASSSGRNQPQHF. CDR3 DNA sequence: TGTGCCAGCAGTTCCGGGCGCAATCAGCCCCAGCATTTT.

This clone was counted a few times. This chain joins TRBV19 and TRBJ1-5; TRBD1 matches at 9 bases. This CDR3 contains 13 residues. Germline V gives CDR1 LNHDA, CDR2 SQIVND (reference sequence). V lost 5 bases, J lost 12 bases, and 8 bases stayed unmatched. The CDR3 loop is CASSGKRDRVQHF. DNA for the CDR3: TGTGCCAGTAGTGGCAAGAGGGACAGGGTCCAGCATTTT.

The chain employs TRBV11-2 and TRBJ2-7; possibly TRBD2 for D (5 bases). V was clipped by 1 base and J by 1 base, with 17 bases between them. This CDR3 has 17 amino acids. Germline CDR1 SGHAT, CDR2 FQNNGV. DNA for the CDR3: TGTGCCAGCAGCTTAGTGGGGAGTCTCGACGGGTCCTACGAGCAGTACTTC. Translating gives CASSLVGSLDGSYEQYF. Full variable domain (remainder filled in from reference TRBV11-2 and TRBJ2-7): EAGVAQSPRYKIIEKRQSVAFWCNPISGHATLYWYQQILGQGPKLLIQFQNNGVVDDSQLPKDRFSAERLKGVDSTLKIQPAKLEDSAVYLCASSLVGSLDGSYEQYFGPGTRLTVT.

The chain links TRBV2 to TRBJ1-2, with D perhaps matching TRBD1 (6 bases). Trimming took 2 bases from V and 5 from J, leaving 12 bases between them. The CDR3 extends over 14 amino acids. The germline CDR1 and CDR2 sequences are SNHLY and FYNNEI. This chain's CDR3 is CASSEPGGRYGYTF. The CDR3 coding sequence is TGTGCCAGCAGTGAACCGGGGGGCAGATATGGCTACACCTTC.

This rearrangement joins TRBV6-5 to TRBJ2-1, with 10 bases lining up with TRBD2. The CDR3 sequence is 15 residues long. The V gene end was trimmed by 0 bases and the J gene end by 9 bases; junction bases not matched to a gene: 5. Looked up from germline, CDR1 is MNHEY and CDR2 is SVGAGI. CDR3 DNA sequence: TGTGCCAGCAGTTACTCGCCTAGCGGGAGTACTGAGCAGTTCTTC. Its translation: CASSYSPSGSTEQFF.

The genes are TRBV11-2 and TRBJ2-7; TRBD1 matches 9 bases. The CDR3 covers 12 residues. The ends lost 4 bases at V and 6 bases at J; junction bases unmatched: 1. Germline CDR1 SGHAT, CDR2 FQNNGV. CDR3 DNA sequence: TGTGCCAGCAGCTGGACAGGGGCCGAGCAGTACTTC. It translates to CASSWTGAEQYF. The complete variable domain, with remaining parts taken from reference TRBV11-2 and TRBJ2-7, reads EAGVAQSPRYKIIEKRQSVAFWCNPISGHATLYWYQQILGQGPKLLIQFQNNGVVDDSQLPKDRFSAERLKGVDSTLKIQPAKLEDSAVYLCASSWTGAEQYFGPGTRLTVT.

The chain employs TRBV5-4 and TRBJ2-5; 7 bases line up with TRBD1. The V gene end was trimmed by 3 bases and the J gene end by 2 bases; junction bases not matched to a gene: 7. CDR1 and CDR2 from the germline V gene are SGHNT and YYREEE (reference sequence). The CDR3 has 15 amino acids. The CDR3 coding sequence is TGTGCCAGCAGCTGGGGACAGAATCAGCAAGAGACCCAGTACTTC. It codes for CASSWGQNQQETQYF.

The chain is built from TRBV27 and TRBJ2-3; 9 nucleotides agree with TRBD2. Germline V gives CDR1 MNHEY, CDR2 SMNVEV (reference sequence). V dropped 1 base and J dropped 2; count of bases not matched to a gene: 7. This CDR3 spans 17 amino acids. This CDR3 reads CASSLLVPSGITDTQYF. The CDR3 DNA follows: TGTGCCAGCAGTTTATTGGTCCCTAGCGGGATCACAGATACGCAGTATTTT.

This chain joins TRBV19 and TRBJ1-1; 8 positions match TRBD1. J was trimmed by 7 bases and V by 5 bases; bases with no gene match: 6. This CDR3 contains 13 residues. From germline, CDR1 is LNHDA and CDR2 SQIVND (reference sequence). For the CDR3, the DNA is TGTGCCAGTAGTCAGGCCGGGACAGGTGAAGCTTTCTTT. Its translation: CASSQAGTGEAFF.

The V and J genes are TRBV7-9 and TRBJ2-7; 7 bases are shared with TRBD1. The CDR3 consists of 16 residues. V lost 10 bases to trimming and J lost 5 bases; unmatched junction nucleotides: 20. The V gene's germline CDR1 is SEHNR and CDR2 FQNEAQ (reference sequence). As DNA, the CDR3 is TGTGCCATCGGACCAAAGGAAGACAGGGTCGTCAACGAGCAGTACTTC. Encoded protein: CAIGPKEDRVVNEQYF.

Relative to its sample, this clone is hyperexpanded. CDR3 amino acids: CASSPLSDNYGYTF. The CDR3 DNA follows: TGTGCCAGCAGCCCCCTATCGGACAACTATGGCTACACCTTC. This chain uses TRBV14 with TRBJ1-2; D unresolved. Germline CDR1 SGHDN, CDR2 FVKESK. The CDR3 has 14 residues. V dropped 4 bases and J dropped 2 bases, with 11 bases sitting between them.

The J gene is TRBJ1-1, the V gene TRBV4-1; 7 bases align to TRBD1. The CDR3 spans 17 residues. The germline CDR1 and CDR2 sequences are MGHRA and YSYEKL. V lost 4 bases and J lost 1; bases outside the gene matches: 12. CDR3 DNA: TGCGCCAGCAGCCTCGTATTAGGGGGCAAAGGGAACACTGAAGCTTTCTTT. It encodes CASSLVLGGKGNTEAFF.

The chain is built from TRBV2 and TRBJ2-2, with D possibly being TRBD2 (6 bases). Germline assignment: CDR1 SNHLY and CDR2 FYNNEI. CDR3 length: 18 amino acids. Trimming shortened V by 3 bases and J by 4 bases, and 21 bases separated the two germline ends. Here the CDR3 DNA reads TGTGCCAGCAGTGACGGGGAGGTAGTTTTAGTCGGCACCGGGGAGCTGTTTTTT. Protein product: CASSDGEVVLVGTGELFF.